The 23 T cell receptor beta chains listed next were all sequenced from one sample in a study of T cell responses to AZD1222 COVID-19 vaccine. Measured with immunoSEQ multiplex PCR; TCRdb has only the in-frame clones, and not every one. The sample yields roughly 53,000 clones, around 85% seen once. The material sequenced was peripheral blood, taken on day 0 of MenACWY control vaccination. All receptors derive from an adult in good health.

The V call is TRBV13, the J call TRBJ2-1; no definite D call. The germline CDR1 and CDR2 sequences are PRHDT and FYEKMQ (reference sequence). This CDR3 is built from 12 residues. Trimming cost V 3 bases and J 8 bases, with 8 bases left between them. The CDR3 DNA sequence: TGTGCCAGCAGCTTGGGAACAGATGAGCAGTTCTTC. This gives the protein CASSLGTDEQFF.

V and J are TRBV11-3 and TRBJ2-2, with D perhaps matching TRBD2 (6 bases). CDR1 SGHNT and CDR2 YENEEA come from the germline V gene. V lost 3 bases to trimming and J lost 4 bases, with 12 bases between them. The CDR3 consists of 15 residues. The DNA of the CDR3 is TGTGCCAGCAGCTTCGGGGGAGCAGGCACCGGGGAGCTGTTTTTT. Translating it yields CASSFGGAGTGELFF. The full variable domain, with the rest looked up from reference TRBV11-3 and TRBJ2-2, is EAGVVQSPRYKIIEKKQPVAFWCNPISGHNTLYWYLQNLGQGPELLIRYENEEAVDDSQLPKDRFSAERLKGVDSTLKIQPAELGDSAVYLCASSFGGAGTGELFFGEGSRLTVL.

This chain connects TRBV5-1 to TRBJ2-3; 10 bases map to TRBD1. CDR1 and CDR2 (germline): SGHRS, YFSETQ. The CDR3 is 17 residues long. V was clipped by 4 bases and J by 4 bases; unmatched bases: 12. CDR3 sequence (DNA): TGCGCCAGCAGCCCCCTCAGGACAGGGGGGAGCGCAGATACGCAGTATTTT. This codes for CASSPLRTGGSADTQYF. Full variable domain (outside the CDR3, taken from reference TRBV5-1 and TRBJ2-3): KAGVTQTPRYLIKTRGQQVTLSCSPISGHRSVSWYQQTPGQGLQFLFEYFSETQRNKGNFPGRFSGRQFSNSRSEMNVSTLELGDSALYLCASSPLRTGGSADTQYFGPGTRLTVL.

This clone was found once. CDR3 sequence (DNA): TGTGCCAGTAGCCCTTTCGGACAGGGTGTAAGGGAGGATCAGCCCCAGCATTTT. This translates into CASSPFGQGVREDQPQHF. The chain couples TRBV19 to TRBJ1-5, with TRBD1 matching over 8 bases. The CDR3 has 18 amino acids. After removal of 6 bases from V and 5 bases from J, the junction contained 18 bases not matched to a gene. The germline CDR1 and CDR2 sequences are LNHDA and SQIVND (reference sequence).

The rearrangement links TRBV7-2 to TRBJ1-5; 8 bases are a match to TRBD1. Germline CDR1 is SGHTA and CDR2 is FQGNSA. V was pared by 0 bases and J by 6 bases, with 7 bases of the junction left unmatched. The CDR3 loop spans 16 amino acids. CDR3 bases: TGTGCCAGCAGCTTAGCCCAGACAGGGGAGCGTCAGCCCCAGCATTTT. This translates into CASSLAQTGERQPQHF.

The V call is TRBV10-3, the J call TRBJ2-1, with D unclear. The germline V gene encodes CDR1 ENHRY and CDR2 SYGVKD. The CDR3 runs 12 residues. Trimming left V 1 base short and J 10 bases short, with 8 bases between. CDR3 protein: CAISELGKEQFF. For the CDR3, the DNA is TGTGCCATCAGTGAGTTGGGGAAGGAGCAGTTCTTC.

This chain uses TRBV5-1 with TRBJ2-7; 14 bases fit TRBD2. With 0 bases clipped from V and 3 bases from J, the junction kept 5 bases outside the gene matches. CDR1 is SGHRS and CDR2 is YFSETQ in the germline V gene. The CDR3 sequence is 17 residues long. CDR3 region: CASSLAPTSGRGYEQYF. Here the CDR3 DNA reads TGCGCCAGCAGCTTGGCCCCGACTAGCGGGAGGGGCTACGAGCAGTACTTC.

This clone came up once. The rearrangement uses TRBV2 and TRBJ2-3, with D uncertain. Germline V gives CDR1 SNHLY, CDR2 FYNNEI. CDR3 length equals 13 residues. The V end lost 1 base, the J end lost 2 bases, and 4 bases lay between the germline ends. CDR3 coding DNA: TGTGCCAGCAGTGAAGGGTACACAGATACGCAGTATTTT. As protein: CASSEGYTDTQYF.

This clone was found a few times. The V and J genes are TRBV6-2 or TRBV6-3 and TRBJ1-5; the D gene is possibly TRBD1 (5 bases). The CDR3 sequence is 16 residues long. Trimming took 0 bases from V and 4 from J, leaving 13 bases between them. The germline gives CDR1 MNHEY, CDR2 SVGEGT. The CDR3 is CASSYSPGKGNQPQHF. The CDR3 DNA reads TGTGCCAGCAGTTACTCCCCAGGTAAGGGGAATCAGCCCCAGCATTTT.

In this sample, this clone turned up a few times. V gene TRBV28 combines with J gene TRBJ2-7; 8 bases match TRBD2. V shed 3 bases, J shed 5 bases, and the junction held 24 bases outside the gene matches. Germline V gene sequence: CDR1 MDHEN, CDR2 SYDVKM. The CDR3 runs 20 residues. CDR3: CASSLVAGRGGSSKVNEQYF. CDR3 coding DNA: TGTGCCAGCAGTTTGGTAGCGGGGCGCGGCGGGAGCTCTAAAGTAAACGAGCAGTACTTC.

The rearrangement links TRBV29-1 to TRBJ2-7, with D unclear. V shed 4 bases and J shed 2 bases, with 9 bases lying between them. Germline CDR1 is SQVTM and CDR2 is ANQGSEA. The CDR3 length is 12 residues. CDR3 nucleotides: TGCAGCGTTGTGGGGTCCACCTACGAGCAGTACTTC. Protein product: CSVVGSTYEQYF.

The chain links TRBV7-2 to TRBJ2-1, with D possibly being TRBD2 (5 bases). Germline loops: CDR1 SGHTA, CDR2 FQGNSA. The V gene lost 1 base and the J gene lost 2 bases, with 9 bases spanning the gap. CDR3 size: 15 residues. The CDR3 DNA reads TGTGCCAGCAGCTTAGACCGGGGAACCTACAATGAGCAGTTCTTC. Its protein product is CASSLDRGTYNEQFF. The entire variable domain, with the rest obtained from reference TRBV7-2 and TRBJ2-1, is as follows: GAGVSQSPSNKVTEKGKDVELRCDPISGHTALYWYRQSLGQGLEFLIYFQGNSAPDKSGLPSDRFSAERTGGSVSTLTIQRTQQEDSAVYLCASSLDRGTYNEQFFGPGTRLTVL.

The chain links TRBV28 to TRBJ2-1; 13 bases align to TRBD2. V lost 6 bases and J lost 8; bases outside the gene matches: 4. CDR1 is MDHEN and CDR2 is SYDVKM in the germline V gene. The CDR3 loop spans 14 amino acids. For the CDR3, the DNA is TGTGCCAGCAGCCCCGGACTAGCGGGAGATGAGCAGTTCTTC. This codes for CASSPGLAGDEQFF.

The V and J genes are TRBV5-1 and TRBJ2-3; TRBD2 matches 13 bases. The CDR3 totals 16 residues. Germline V lookup: CDR1 SGHRS, CDR2 YFSETQ. V lost 7 bases, J lost 0 bases, and 5 bases stayed unmatched. CDR3: CASRTSGSLSTDTQYF. In DNA form, the CDR3 reads TGCGCCAGCCGGACTAGCGGGAGCCTTAGCACAGATACGCAGTATTTT.

The chain couples TRBV2 to TRBJ1-1; D gene unclear. Germline-derived CDR1 and CDR2 are SNHLY and FYNNEI. The CDR3 loop spans 13 amino acids. Trimming removed 4 bases at V and 1 base at J, with 7 bases between. The CDR3 nucleotides are TGTGCCAGCAGTGGGGGAGGGAACACTGAAGCTTTCTTT. This codes for CASSGGGNTEAFF.

This chain's CDR3 is CASSLVSSSYNEQFF. CDR3 coding DNA: TGCGCCAGCAGCTTGGTATCCAGCTCCTACAATGAGCAGTTCTTC. V is TRBV5-1 and J is TRBJ2-1; D is uncertain. The CDR3 has 15 amino acids. The V gene lost 0 bases and the J gene lost 0 bases, with 7 bases spanning the gap. Germline V lookup: CDR1 SGHRS, CDR2 YFSETQ.

The chain joins TRBV11-2 to TRBJ1-1, with D possibly matching TRBD1 (5 bases). The CDR3 runs 15 residues. Germline CDR1 and CDR2: SGHAT and FQNNGV. Trimming shortened V by 6 bases and J by 4 bases, and 18 bases separated the two germline ends. The CDR3 region is CASRYQGQGGTEAFF. DNA for the CDR3: TGTGCCAGCAGATACCAAGGACAAGGCGGCACTGAAGCTTTCTTT.

The chain carries TRBV13 and TRBJ2-1; D is possibly TRBD1 (6 bases). The CDR3 loop spans 15 amino acids. V was shortened by 7 bases and J by 0 bases, with 13 bases between the two germline ends. Germline V lookup: CDR1 PRHDT, CDR2 FYEKMQ (reference sequence). The CDR3 region has the DNA TGTGCCAGCACAACAGACAGGAGCTCCTACAATGAGCAGTTCTTC. Translating it yields CASTTDRSSYNEQFF.

V usage is TRBV19 and J usage is TRBJ2-2; TRBD1 matches 7 bases. The CDR3 covers 15 residues. Germline loops: CDR1 LNHDA, CDR2 SQIVND (reference sequence). The V gene end was trimmed by 6 bases and the J gene end by 6 bases; junction bases not matched to a gene: 10. CDR3 sequence: CASRKWGQLAGELFF. Written as DNA, the CDR3 is TGTGCCAGTAGGAAATGGGGACAGCTGGCCGGGGAGCTGTTTTTT.

For the CDR3, the DNA is TGTGCCAGCAGCCCCCGAGGTGGGAACACTGAAGCTTTCTTT. As protein: CASSPRGGNTEAFF. The V call is TRBV4-2, the J call TRBJ1-1, with unresolved D. CDR3 size: 14 residues. The germline V gene has CDR1 LGHNA and CDR2 YNFKEQ. The V and J ends lost 4 bases and 1 base respectively, with 10 bases between them.

This chain connects TRBV5-6 to TRBJ1-2, with D unclear. Per the germline V gene, CDR1 is SGHDT and CDR2 is YYEEEE. The V end was cut by 1 base, the J end by 4 bases, with 14 bases between. The CDR3 has 15 residues. The CDR3 protein is CASSLIPGGSYGYTF. In DNA form, the CDR3 reads TGTGCCAGCAGCTTGATTCCGGGAGGGAGCTATGGCTACACCTTC.

The chain links TRBV10-3 to TRBJ2-7; 13 bases map to TRBD2. V was pared by 6 bases and J by 3 bases, with 11 bases of the junction left unmatched. Germline V lookup: CDR1 ENHRY, CDR2 SYGVKD. The CDR3 sequence is 17 residues long. CDR3 region: CAIRKSGLAGDNYEQYF. The CDR3 region has the DNA TGTGCCATCAGAAAGTCAGGACTAGCGGGAGACAACTACGAGCAGTACTTC.

The CDR3: CASTGISYEQYF. CDR3 nucleotides: TGTGCCAGCACGGGGATCTCCTACGAGCAGTACTTC. This chain connects TRBV28 to TRBJ2-7; perhaps TRBD2 as D (5 bases). Germline V gene data show CDR1 as MDHEN and CDR2 as SYDVKM. V was trimmed by 7 bases and J by 0 bases, leaving 7 bases between them. The CDR3 is 12 amino acids.